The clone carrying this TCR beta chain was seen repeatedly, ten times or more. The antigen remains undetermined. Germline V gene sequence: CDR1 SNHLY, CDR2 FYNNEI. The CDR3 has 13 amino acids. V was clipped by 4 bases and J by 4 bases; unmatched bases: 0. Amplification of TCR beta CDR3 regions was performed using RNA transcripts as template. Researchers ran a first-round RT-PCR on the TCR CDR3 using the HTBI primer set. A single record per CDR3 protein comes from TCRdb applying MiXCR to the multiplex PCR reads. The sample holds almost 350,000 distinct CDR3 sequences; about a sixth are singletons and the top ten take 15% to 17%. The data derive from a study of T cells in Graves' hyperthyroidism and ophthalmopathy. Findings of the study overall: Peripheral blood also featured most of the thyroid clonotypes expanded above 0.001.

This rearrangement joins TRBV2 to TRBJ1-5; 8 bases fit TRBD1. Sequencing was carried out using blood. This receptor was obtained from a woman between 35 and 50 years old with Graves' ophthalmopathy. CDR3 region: CASSGTGNQPQHF. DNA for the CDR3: TGTGCCAGCAGTGGGACAGGGAATCAGCCCCAGCATTTT.